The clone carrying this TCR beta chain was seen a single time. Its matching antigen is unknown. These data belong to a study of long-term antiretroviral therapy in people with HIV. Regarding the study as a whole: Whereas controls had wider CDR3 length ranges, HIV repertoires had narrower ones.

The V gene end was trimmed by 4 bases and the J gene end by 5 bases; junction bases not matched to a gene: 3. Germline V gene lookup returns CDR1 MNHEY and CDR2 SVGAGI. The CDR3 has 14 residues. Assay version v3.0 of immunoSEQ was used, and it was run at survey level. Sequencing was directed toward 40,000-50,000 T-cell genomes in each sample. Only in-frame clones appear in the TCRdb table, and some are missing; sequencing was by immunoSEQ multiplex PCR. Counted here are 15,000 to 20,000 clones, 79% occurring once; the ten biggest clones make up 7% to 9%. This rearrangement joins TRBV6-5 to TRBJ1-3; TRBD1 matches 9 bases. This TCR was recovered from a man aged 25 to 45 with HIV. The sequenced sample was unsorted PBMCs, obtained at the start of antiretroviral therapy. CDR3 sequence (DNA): TGTGCCAGCAGTTTGGGACAGGGTAGAAACACCATATATTTT. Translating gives CASSLGQGRNTIYF.